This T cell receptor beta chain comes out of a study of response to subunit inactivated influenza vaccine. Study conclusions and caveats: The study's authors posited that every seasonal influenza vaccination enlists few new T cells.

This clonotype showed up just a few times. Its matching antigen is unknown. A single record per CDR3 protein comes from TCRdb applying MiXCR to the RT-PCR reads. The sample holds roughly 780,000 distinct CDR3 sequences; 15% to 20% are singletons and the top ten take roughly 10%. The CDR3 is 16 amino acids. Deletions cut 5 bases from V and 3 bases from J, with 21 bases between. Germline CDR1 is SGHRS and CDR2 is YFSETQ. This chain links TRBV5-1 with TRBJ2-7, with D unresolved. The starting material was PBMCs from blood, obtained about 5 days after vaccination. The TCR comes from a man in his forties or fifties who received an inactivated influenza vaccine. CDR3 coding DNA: TGCGCCAGCAGTCTCCAACGGGCCCCCGGATACTACGAGCAGTACTTC. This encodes CASSLQRAPGYYEQYF.